This record concerns one TCR beta chain sequence. TCRdb re-derived calls from the 5' RACE reads in MiXCR, one entry per CDR3 protein. Here the sample spans about 250,000 distinct CDR3 sequences, 18% being singletons. This entry comes from a study of CD8 T cells in ankylosing spondylitis. This clonotype was sampled from a male donor with ankylosing spondylitis or in good health (not recorded which). The source material was blood, either unsorted or a sorted T cell fraction (not recorded which).

CDR3 residues: CASSPMEVKGGDEQYF. CDR3 DNA: TGTGCCAGCAGTCCCATGGAGGTAAAGGGGGGCGACGAGCAGTACTTC. The chain combines TRBV12-3 or TRBV12-4 with TRBJ2-7; perhaps D is TRBD1 or TRBD2 (6 bases each). V lost 5 bases, J lost 5 bases, and 22 bases lay in between. The CDR3 covers 16 residues.